This T cell receptor beta chain was sequenced for a study of T cells expressing NK-cell markers. Study information: Seven of the eight sequenced donors were classified as HCMV-seropositive, and one was classified as seronegative.

Study findings and constraints: Among CD8+ T cells from five or six donors, dominant NKG2C+ clonotypes accounted for about 1.0-7.0%. It remained uncertain whether the expanded NKG2C+ T cell clones were specific for HCMV antigens.

As to this clonotype: The antigen is unknown.

TCRdb reprocessed the 5' RACE reads and keeps a single row for each CDR3 protein, giving no DNA. The data include 300,000 to 500,000 distinct CDR3 sequences; the top ten clones carry about 11%. The specimen sequenced was blood T cells: a sorted CD56 or NKG2C T cell subset, CD4+ or CD8+ T cells, or bulk PBMC T cells (not recorded which). This TCR was recovered from a woman between 45 and 60 years old in good health.

CDR3 protein: CASSPDRFPEDTEAFF. The chain carries TRBV12-3 or TRBV12-4 and TRBJ1-1; checking the TCRdb D call of TRBD1 is not possible without DNA. CDR3 length equals 16 residues.